This TCR beta chain was obtained from a study of response to subunit inactivated influenza vaccine. The CDR3 runs to 16 residues. Trimming cost V 4 bases and J 2 bases; bases outside gene matches: 5. In germline, CDR1 is MNHEY, CDR2 SVGAGI. Using its own MiXCR run on the RT-PCR reads, TCRdb lists one record per CDR3 protein. This sample yields about 540,000 distinct CDR3 sequences, of which around 21% are seen a single time; approximately 3% belongs to the top ten. This same sample was also part of a study on T cells expressing NK-cell markers. This second report adds: TCR beta cDNA was generated via 5'RACE template switching incorporating UMIs.

The receptor was isolated from a man aged 45-65 years who received an inactivated influenza vaccine. The rearrangement uses TRBV6-5 and TRBJ2-2; 9 positions agree with TRBD2. This sample comprised CD4+ T cells sorted from PBMCs, obtained about 11 days after vaccination. CDR3 residues: CASSSFSGGNTGELFF. CDR3 sequence (DNA): TGTGCCAGCAGTTCTTTTAGCGGGGGCAACACCGGGGAGCTGTTTTTT.